The present T cell receptor (beta chain) was sequenced within a study of blood T cell repertoires in COVID-19. Repertoires were generated with immunoSEQ multiplex PCR, while TCRdb's copy carries only in-frame clones and drops some. Here the sample spans approximately 100,000 clones, nearly 85% being singletons. This CDR3 has 14 amino acids. V lost 1 base, J lost 2 bases, and 8 bases lay in between. CDR1 is LGHDT, CDR2 YNNKEL, per germline (reference sequence). The rearrangement links TRBV3-1 (or the pseudogene TRBV3-2) to TRBJ1-2; D call uncertain. The sequenced sample was peripheral blood. The TCR sequence derives from a human donor in a cohort sampled during active or convalescent COVID-19. CDR3 nucleotides: TGTGCCAGCAGCCAAGTGGCGGAGAACTATGGCTACACCTTC. Translated: CASSQVAENYGYTF.